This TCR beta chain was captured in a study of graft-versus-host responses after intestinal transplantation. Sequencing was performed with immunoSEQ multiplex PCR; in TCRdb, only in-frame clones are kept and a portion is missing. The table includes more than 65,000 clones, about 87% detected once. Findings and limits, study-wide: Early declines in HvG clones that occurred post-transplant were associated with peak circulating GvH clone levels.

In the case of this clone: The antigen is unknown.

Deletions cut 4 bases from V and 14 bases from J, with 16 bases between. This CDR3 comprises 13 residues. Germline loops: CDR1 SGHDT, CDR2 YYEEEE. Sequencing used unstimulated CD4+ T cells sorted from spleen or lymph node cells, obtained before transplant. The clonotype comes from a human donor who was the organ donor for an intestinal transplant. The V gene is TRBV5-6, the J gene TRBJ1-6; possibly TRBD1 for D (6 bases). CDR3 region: CASSPPRGPSLHF. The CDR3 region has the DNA TGTGCCAGCAGCCCACCCAGGGGCCCTTCCCTCCACTTT.